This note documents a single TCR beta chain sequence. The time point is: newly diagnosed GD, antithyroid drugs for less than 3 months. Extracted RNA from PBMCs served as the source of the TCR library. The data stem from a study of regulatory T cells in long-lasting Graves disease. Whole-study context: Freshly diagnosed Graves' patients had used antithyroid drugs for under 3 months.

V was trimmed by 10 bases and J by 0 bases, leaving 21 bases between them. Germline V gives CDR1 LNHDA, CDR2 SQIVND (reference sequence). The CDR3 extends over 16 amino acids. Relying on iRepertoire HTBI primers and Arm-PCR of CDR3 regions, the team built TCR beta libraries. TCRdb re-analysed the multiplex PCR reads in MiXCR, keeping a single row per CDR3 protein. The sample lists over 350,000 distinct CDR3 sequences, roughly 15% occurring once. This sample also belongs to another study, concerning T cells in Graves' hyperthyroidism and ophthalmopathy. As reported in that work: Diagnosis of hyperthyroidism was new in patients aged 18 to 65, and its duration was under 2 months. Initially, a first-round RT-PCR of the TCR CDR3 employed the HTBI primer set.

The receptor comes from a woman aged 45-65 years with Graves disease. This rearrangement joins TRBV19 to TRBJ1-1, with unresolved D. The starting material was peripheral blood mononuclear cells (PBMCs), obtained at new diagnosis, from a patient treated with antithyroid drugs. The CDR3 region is CATSGPRRRMNTEAFF. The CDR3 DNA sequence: TGTGCCACCTCCGGCCCCAGGAGAAGGATGAACACTGAAGCTTTCTTT.